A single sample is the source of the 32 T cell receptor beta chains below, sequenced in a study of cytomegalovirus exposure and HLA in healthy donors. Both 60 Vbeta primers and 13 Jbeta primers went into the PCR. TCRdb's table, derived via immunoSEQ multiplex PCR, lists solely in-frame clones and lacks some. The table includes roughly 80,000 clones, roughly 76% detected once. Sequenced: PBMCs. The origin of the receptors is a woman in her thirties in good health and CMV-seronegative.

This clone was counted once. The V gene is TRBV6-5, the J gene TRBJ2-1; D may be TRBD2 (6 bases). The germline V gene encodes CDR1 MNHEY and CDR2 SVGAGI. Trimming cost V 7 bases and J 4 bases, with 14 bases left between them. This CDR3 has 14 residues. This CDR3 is CASTKSGSYNEQFF. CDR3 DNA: TGTGCCAGCACCAAGAGCGGGTCTTACAATGAGCAGTTCTTC.

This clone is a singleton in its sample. The CDR3 here is CASSRAGVYSGELFF. Written as DNA, the CDR3 is TGTGCCAGCAGTCGAGCGGGAGTGTATTCCGGGGAGCTGTTTTTT. The chain uses TRBV28 and TRBJ2-2; TRBD2 aligns across 8 bases. In germline, CDR1 is MDHEN, CDR2 SYDVKM. This CDR3 has 15 residues. V lost 5 bases, J lost 6 bases, and 8 bases stayed unmatched.

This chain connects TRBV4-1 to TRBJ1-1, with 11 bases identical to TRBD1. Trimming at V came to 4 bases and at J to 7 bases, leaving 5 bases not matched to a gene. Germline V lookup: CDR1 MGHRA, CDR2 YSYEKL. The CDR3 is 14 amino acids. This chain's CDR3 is CASSPGQGAIEAFF. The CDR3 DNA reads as TGCGCCAGCAGCCCAGGACAGGGGGCTATTGAAGCTTTCTTT.

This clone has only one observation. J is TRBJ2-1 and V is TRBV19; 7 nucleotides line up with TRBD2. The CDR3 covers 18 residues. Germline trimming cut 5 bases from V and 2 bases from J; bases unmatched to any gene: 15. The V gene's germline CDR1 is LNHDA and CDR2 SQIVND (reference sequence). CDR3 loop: CASSPRKAGVQTYNEQFF. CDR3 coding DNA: TGTGCCAGTAGTCCACGTAAGGCGGGAGTGCAAACCTACAATGAGCAGTTCTTC.

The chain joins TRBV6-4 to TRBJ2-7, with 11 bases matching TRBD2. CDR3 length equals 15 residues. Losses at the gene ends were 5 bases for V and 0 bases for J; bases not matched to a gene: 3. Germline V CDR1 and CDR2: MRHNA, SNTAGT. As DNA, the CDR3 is TGTGCCAGCAGTTTAGCGGGAGGGGGCTCCTACGAGCAGTACTTC. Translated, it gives CASSLAGGGSYEQYF.

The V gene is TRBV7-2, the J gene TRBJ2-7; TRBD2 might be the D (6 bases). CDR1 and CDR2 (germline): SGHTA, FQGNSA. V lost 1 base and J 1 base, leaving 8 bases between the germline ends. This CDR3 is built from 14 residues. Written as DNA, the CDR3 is TGTGCCAGCAGCTTAGGGAGGGAGTCCTACGAGCAGTACTTC. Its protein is CASSLGRESYEQYF.

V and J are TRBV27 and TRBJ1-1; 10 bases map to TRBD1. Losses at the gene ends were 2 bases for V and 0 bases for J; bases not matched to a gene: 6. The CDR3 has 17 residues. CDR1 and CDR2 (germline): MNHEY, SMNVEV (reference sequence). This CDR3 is CASSLDRGRGVNTEAFF. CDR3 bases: TGTGCCAGCAGTTTAGACAGGGGGCGCGGCGTGAACACTGAAGCTTTCTTT.

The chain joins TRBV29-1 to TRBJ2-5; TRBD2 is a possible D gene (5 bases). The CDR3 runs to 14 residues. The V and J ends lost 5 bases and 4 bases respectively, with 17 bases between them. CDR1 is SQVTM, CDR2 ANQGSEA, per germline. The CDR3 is CSVRGTGPPETQYF. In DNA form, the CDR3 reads TGCAGCGTTCGGGGAACGGGCCCCCCAGAGACCCAGTACTTC.

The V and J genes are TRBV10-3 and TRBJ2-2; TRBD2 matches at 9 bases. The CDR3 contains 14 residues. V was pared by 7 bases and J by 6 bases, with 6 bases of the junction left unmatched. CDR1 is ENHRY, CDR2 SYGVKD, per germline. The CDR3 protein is CAIKRREGPGELFF. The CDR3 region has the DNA TGTGCCATCAAGAGGCGGGAGGGCCCCGGGGAGCTGTTTTTT.

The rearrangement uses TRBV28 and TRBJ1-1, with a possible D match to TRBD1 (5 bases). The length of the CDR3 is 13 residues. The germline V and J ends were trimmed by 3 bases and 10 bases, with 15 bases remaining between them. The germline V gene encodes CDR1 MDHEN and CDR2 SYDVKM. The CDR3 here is CASSFGTLGIAFF. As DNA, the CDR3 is TGTGCCAGCAGTTTCGGGACTCTGGGGATAGCTTTCTTT.

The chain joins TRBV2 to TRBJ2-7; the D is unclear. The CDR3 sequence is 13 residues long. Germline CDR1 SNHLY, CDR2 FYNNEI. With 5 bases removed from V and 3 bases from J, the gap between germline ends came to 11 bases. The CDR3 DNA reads TGTGCCAGCAGTCCTCCTCTTCGCTACGAGCAGTACTTC. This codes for CASSPPLRYEQYF.

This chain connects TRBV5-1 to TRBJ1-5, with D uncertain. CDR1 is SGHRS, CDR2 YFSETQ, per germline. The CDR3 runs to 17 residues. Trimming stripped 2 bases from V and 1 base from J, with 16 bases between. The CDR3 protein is CASSFVGRRISNQPQHF. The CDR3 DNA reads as TGCGCCAGCAGCTTCGTCGGCCGGAGGATAAGCAATCAGCCCCAGCATTTT.

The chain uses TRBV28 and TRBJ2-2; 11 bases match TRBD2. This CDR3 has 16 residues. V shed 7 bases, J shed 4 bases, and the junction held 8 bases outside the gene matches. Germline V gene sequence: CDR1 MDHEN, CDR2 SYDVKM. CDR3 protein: CASKGLAAPGTGELFF. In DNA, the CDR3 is TGTGCCAGCAAGGGACTAGCGGCTCCGGGCACCGGGGAGCTGTTTTTT.

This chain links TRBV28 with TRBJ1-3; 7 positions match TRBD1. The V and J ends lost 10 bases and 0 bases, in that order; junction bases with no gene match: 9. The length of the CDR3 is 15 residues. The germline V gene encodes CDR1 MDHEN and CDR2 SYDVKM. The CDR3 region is CATVAGQHSGNTIYF. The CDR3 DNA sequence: TGTGCCACAGTTGCGGGACAGCACTCTGGAAACACCATATATTTT.

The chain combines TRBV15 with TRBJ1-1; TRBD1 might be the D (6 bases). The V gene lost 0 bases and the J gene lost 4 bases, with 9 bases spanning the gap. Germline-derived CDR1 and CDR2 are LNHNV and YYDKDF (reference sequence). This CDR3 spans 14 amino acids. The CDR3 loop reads CATSRDRGITEAFF. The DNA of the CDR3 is TGTGCCACCAGCAGAGACAGGGGCATCACTGAAGCTTTCTTT. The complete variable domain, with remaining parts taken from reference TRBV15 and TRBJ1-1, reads DAMVIQNPRYQVTQFGKPVTLSCSQTLNHNVMYWYQQKSSQAPKLLFHYYDKDFNNEADTPDNFQSRRPNTSFCFLDIRSPGLGDTAMYLCATSRDRGITEAFFGQGTRLTVV.

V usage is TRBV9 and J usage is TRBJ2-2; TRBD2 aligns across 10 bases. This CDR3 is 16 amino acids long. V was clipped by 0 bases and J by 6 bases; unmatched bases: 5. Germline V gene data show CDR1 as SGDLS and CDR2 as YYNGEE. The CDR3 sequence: CASSVGLAGDPGELFF. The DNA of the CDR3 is TGTGCCAGCAGCGTAGGGCTAGCGGGAGACCCCGGGGAGCTGTTTTTT.

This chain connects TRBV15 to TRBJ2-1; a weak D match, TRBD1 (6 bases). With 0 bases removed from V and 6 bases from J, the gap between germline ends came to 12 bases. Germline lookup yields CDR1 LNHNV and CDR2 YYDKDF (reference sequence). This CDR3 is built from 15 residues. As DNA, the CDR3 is TGTGCCACCAGCAGAGAACCAAAGGGGGTCAATGAGCAGTTCTTC. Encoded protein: CATSREPKGVNEQFF.

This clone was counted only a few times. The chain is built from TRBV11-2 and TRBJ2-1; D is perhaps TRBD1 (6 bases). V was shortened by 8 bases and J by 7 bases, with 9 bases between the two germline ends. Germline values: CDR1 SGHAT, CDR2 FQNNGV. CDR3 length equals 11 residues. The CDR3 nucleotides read TGTGCCAGCTCCGGGACAAATGAGCAGTTCTTC. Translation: CASSGTNEQFF.

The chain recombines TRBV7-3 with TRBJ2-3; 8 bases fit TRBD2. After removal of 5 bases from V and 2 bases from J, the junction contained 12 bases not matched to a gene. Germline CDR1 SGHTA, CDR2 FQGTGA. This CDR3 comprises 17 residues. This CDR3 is CASSPTTSGRVTDTQYF. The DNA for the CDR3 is TGTGCCAGCAGCCCAACTACTAGCGGCAGAGTCACAGATACGCAGTATTTT.

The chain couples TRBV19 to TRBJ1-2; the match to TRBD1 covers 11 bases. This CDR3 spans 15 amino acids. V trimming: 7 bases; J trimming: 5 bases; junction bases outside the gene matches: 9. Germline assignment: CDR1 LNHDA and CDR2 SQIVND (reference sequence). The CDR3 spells CASIFGTGGHYGYTF. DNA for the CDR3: TGTGCCAGTATTTTTGGGACAGGGGGTCATTATGGCTACACCTTC.

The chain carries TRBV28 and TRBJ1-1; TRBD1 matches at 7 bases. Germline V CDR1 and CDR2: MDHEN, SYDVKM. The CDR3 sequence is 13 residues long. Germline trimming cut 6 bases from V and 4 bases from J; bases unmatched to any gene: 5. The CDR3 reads CASSEGASTEAFF. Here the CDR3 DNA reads TGTGCCAGCAGCGAGGGGGCTAGCACTGAAGCTTTCTTT.

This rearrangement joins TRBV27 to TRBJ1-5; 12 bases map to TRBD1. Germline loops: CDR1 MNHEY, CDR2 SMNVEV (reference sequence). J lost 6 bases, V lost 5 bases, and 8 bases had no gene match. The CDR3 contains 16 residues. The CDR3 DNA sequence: TGTGCCAGCAGTAATTCCGGGACAGGGGGCGGTCAGCCCCAGCATTTT. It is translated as CASSNSGTGGGQPQHF.

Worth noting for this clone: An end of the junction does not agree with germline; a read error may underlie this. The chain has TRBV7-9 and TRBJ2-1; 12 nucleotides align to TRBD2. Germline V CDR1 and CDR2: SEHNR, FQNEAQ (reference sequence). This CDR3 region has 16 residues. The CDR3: CSSSLVLAGGYNEQFF. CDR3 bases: TGTTCCAGCAGCTTAGTTCTAGCGGGAGGGTACAATGAGCAGTTCTTC.

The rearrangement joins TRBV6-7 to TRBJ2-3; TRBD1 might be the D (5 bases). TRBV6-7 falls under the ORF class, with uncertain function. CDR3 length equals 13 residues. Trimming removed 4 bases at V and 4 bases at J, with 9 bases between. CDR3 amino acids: CASSSGSPDTQYF. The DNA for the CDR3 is TGTGCCAGCAGTTCAGGGTCCCCAGATACGCAGTATTTT.

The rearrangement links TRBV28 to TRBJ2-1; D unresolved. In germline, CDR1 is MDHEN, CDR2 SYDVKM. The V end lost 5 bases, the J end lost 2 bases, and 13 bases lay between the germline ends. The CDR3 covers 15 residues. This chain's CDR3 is CASSSLTQTYNEQFF. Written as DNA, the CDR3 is TGTGCCAGCAGTAGCCTGACACAAACCTACAATGAGCAGTTCTTC.

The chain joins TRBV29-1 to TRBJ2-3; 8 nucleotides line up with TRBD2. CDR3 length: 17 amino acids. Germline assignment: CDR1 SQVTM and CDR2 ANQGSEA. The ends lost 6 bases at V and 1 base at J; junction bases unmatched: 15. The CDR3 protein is CSVQPLGAGEGTDTQYF. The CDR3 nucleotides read TGCAGCGTCCAACCCCTAGGAGCGGGAGAAGGCACAGATACGCAGTATTTT.

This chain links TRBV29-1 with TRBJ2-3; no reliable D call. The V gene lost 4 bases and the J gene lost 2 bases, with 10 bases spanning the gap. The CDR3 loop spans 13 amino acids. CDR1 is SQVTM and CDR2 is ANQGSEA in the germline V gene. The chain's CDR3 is CSVVQADTDTQYF. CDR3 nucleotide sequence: TGCAGCGTTGTCCAGGCTGACACAGATACGCAGTATTTT.

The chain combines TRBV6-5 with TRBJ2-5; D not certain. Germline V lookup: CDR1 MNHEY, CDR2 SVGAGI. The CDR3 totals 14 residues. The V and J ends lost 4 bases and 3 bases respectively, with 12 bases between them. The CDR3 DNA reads TGTGCCAGCAGTTCCCCGAGGATCGAAGAGACCCAGTACTTC. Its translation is CASSSPRIEETQYF.

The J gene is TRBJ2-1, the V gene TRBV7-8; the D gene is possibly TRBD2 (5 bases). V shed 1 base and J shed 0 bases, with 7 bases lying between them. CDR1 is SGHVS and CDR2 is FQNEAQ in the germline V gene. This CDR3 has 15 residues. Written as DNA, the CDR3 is TGTGCCAGCAGCTTAGAGCGGAGCTCCTACAATGAGCAGTTCTTC. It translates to CASSLERSSYNEQFF.

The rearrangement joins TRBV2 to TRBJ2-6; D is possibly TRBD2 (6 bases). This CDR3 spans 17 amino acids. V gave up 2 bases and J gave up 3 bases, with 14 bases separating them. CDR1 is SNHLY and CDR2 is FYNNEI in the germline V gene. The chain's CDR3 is CASSERGGGSGANVLTF. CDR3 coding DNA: TGTGCCAGCAGTGAAAGGGGAGGAGGAAGTGGGGCCAACGTCCTGACTTTC.

The CDR3: CASSQVDGTAYEQYF. Written as DNA, the CDR3 is TGTGCCAGCAGCCAAGTTGACGGGACTGCATACGAGCAGTACTTC. The chain joins TRBV14 to TRBJ2-7; possibly TRBD2 for D (6 bases). V lost 1 base, J lost 4 bases, and 14 bases lay in between. CDR1 and CDR2 (germline): SGHDN, FVKESK. The CDR3 is 15 amino acids. Combining the CDR3 with reference TRBV14 and TRBJ2-7 gives the whole variable domain EAGVTQFPSHSVIEKGQTVTLRCDPISGHDNLYWYRRVMGKEIKFLLHFVKESKQDESGMPNNRFLAERTGGTYSTLKVQPAELEDSGVYFCASSQVDGTAYEQYFGPGTRLTVT.

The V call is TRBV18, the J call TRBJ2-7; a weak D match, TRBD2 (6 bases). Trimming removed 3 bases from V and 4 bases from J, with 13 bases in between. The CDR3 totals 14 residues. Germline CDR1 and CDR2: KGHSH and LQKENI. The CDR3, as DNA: TGTGCCAGCTCACCCGGGACTGCTATTTACGAGCAGTACTTC. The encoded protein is CASSPGTAIYEQYF.